The rows below give T cell receptor beta chains drawn from one sample of a study of beta chain features in type 1 diabetes. Here immunoSEQ multiplex PCR was the method, and the copy in TCRdb shows in-frame clones only, minus some. This sample has fewer than 150,000 clones, with less than 8.5% found just once. The sequenced sample was central memory CD4+ T cells from blood. All receptors derive from a young woman in good health. Each CDR3 is given without its conserved first and last residue.

j_gene | v_gene | CDR3aa
TRBJ1-4 | TRBV5-8 | ASSLLGAGEKLF
TRBJ2-5 | TRBV18 | ASSSQTRTTGAGETQY
TRBJ2-1 | TRBV28 | ASYLAGGRNEQF
TRBJ2-3 | TRBV2 | ASGQNLAMDTQY
TRBJ2-5 | TRBV6-5 | ASSPTGGETQY
TRBJ2-7 | TRBV13 | ASSKQAGGAYEQY
TRBJ2-1 | TRBV6-6 | ASSFDRGHNEQF
TRBJ1-4 | TRBV7-9 | ASRNEGAGEKLF
TRBJ2-7 | TRBV7-9 | ASSTSGRGSKGTYEQY
TRBJ2-3 | TRBV9 | ASSVGALASTDTQY
TRBJ2-1 | TRBV11-2 | ASSFSRRESYNEQF
TRBJ2-2 | TRBV5-1 | ASSLVPAGQNTGELF
TRBJ1-3 | TRBV4-3 | ASSKGAGSPSGNTIY
TRBJ2-5 | TRBV14 | ASSQSAGRWGAQY
TRBJ2-7 | TRBV6-5 | ASSTGQPYEQY
TRBJ2-5 | TRBV19 | ASSRVREETQY
TRBJ2-4 | TRBV7-2 | ASSYGHLAKNIQY
TRBJ1-4 | TRBV4-3 | ASSQVRDIYEKLF
TRBJ2-5 | TRBV27 | ASRPHSGAEY
TRBJ1-1 | TRBV21-1 | ASSKGYTSLNTEAF
TRBJ2-7 | TRBV11-2 | ASSFGQLYEQY
TRBJ2-7 | TRBV7-2 | ASSLGDPTVYEQY
TRBJ1-4 | TRBV27 | ASSAYGTTANEKLF
TRBJ2-4 | TRBV30 | AWSGGAVAKNIQY
TRBJ2-7 | TRBV30 | AWSVGTEPNEQY
TRBJ2-5 | TRBV5-4 | ASSLGWQNQETQY
TRBJ2-6 | TRBV9 | ASSGTGFGANVLT
TRBJ2-3 | TRBV19 | ASSIQGQRSTDTQY
TRBJ2-7 | TRBV7-2 | ASSLAGGQNSYEQY
TRBJ1-5 | TRBV11-2 | ASSLGKGSTSNQPQH
TRBJ1-1 | TRBV27 | ASRRLGARNTEAF
TRBJ2-1 | TRBV19 | ASKDRAGQNEQF
TRBJ2-3 | TRBV9 | ASSRLGGKTDTQY
TRBJ2-5 | TRBV7-2 | ASSFLALAQETQY
TRBJ2-7 | TRBV29-1 | SVEGGGAGGTYEQY
TRBJ2-5 | TRBV7-2 | ASSEEGTQY
TRBJ2-7 | TRBV5-4 | ASSLEASGGYEQY
TRBJ2-1 | TRBV19 | ASTRDRGRGEQF
TRBJ2-7 | TRBV6-1 | ASSDGPGGGY
TRBJ2-7 | TRBV7-2 | ASSLDRRPGGEQY
TRBJ2-1 | TRBV4-3 | ASSQDSTSGTHNEQF
TRBJ2-7 | TRBV7-8 | ASSRGHSGTSGSYEQY
TRBJ1-2 | TRBV4-2 | ASSQEGQRTYGYT
TRBJ2-7 | TRBV6-1 | ASSEGALRGGEQY
TRBJ2-6 | TRBV6-1 | ASSEQGPGVSGANVLT
TRBJ2-6 | TRBV7-2 | ASSRLAASGANVLT
TRBJ1-2 | TRBV2 | ASRWDREPNYGYT
TRBJ2-1 | TRBV28 | ASSLREGPGRQF
TRBJ1-4 | TRBV5-1 | ASSEVGQGEEKLF
TRBJ1-5 | TRBV7-9 | ASSNRGSNQPQH
TRBJ1-4 | TRBV29-1 | SAGGNGANEKLF
TRBJ1-5 | TRBV7-2 | ASSLARNSNQPQH
TRBJ1-4 | TRBV6-6 | ASSYPTGQGNEKLF
TRBJ1-6 | TRBV5-6 | ASSLQTLYNSPLH
TRBJ1-3 | TRBV28 | ASIQGNGNTIY
TRBJ2-7 | TRBV7-8 | ASSPRTGTTYEQY
TRBJ2-2 | TRBV14 | ASKKTSRGNTGELF
TRBJ2-5 | TRBV6-5 | ASSSGQGETQY
TRBJ2-5 | TRBV7-9 | ASSFGLAGRRETQY
TRBJ2-7 | TRBV28 | ASSLGGLAGAQQY